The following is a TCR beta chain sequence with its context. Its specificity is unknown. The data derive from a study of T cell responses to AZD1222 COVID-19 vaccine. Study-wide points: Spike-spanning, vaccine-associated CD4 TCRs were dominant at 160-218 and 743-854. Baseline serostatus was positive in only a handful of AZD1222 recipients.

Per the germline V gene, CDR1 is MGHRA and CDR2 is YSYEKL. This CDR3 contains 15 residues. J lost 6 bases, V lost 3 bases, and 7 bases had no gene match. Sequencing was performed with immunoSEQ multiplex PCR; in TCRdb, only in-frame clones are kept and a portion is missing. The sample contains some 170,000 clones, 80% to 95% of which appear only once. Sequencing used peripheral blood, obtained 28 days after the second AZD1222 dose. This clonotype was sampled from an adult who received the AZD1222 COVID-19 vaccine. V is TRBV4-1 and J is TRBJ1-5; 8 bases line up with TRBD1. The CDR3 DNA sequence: TGCGCCAGCAGCCAGGACAGGGCCGGAAGTCAGCCCCAGCATTTT. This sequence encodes CASSQDRAGSQPQHF.